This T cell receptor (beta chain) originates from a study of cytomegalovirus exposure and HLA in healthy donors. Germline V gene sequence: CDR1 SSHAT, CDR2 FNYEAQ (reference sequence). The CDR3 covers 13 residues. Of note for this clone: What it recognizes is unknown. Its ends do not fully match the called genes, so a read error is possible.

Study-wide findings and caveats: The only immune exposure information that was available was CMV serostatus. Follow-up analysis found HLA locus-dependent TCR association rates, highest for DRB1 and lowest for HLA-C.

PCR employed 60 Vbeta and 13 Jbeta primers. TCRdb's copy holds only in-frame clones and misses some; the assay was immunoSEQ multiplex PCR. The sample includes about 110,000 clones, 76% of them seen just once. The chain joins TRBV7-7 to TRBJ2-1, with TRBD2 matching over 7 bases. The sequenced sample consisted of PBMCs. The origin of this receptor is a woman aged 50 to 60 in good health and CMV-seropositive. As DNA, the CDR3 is TGTGCTAGCAGCGGGACTATTCGTGATGAGCAGTTCTTC. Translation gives CASSGTIRDEQFF.